The clone carrying this TCR beta chain has a handful of counts. What it binds is unknown. This record belongs to a study of early T cells in non-severe SARS-CoV-2 infection. On the study more broadly: Alpha and beta chains were unpaired, from unsorted whole-blood bulk RNA.

Study-wide findings and caveats: Using VDJdb, the matching emphasized anti-spike CD8 responses while missing private and CD4 specificities.

Per the germline V gene, CDR1 is LNHDA and CDR2 is SQIVND (reference sequence). This CDR3 contains 13 residues. V lost 6 bases to trimming and J lost 2 bases, with 10 bases between them. The TCR library protocol attached unique molecular identifiers to the individual cDNA molecules. TCRdb independently ran MiXCR on the 5' RACE reads; one entry per CDR3 protein. The sample consists of roughly 66,000 distinct CDR3 sequences, 9.1% of them appearing once. The sequenced sample consisted of whole blood. The source is an adult who was a healthcare worker with PCR-confirmed SARS-CoV-2 infection or an uninfected control (not recorded which). The gene calls are TRBV19 and TRBJ1-2; D is undetermined. This CDR3 is CASRPPTNYGYTF. DNA for the CDR3: TGTGCCAGTAGACCCCCAACGAACTATGGCTACACCTTC.